This T cell receptor beta chain was captured in a study of T cells after yellow fever vaccination. General study findings and limits: Most primary-vaccination clones recurred post-booster (roughly 96% CD4, over 70% CD8).

About this clonotype itself: The target antigen is unknown.

5'RACE template switching generated TCR cDNA, adding a universal primer site and UMIs. TCRdb redid the calling of the 5' RACE reads with MiXCR, one entry per CDR3 protein. The data contain some 350,000 distinct CDR3 sequences, 11% of them singletons. The sequencing here drew on PBMCs, taken on the day of the first yellow fever vaccination. This receptor was identified in a young man who received the YFV17D yellow fever vaccine.

The CDR3 region has the DNA TGTGCCAGCAGCGTTGCACCTACCAATGAGCAGTTCTTC. Residues: CASSVAPTNEQFF. The rearrangement links TRBV9 to TRBJ2-1, with unresolved D. V shed 2 bases and J shed 6 bases, with 9 bases lying between them. The germline CDR1 and CDR2 sequences are SGDLS and YYNGEE. This CDR3 has 13 amino acids.